This TCR beta chain came from a study of read filtering for tumor transcriptome and immune sequencing. Study-wide background: Among patients, some 17 were male and 14 female, aged roughly 45 to 85 (mean approximately 62).

Sampling of bone marrow took place during active disease in every patient. Molecular barcoded adaptors covering alpha/delta and beta/gamma chains were used on approximately 440 ng RNA. MiXCR, run by TCRdb on the reads, gives a single entry per CDR3 protein. The sample gives roughly 41,000 distinct CDR3 sequences, roughly an eighth of which show up once; about 39% is in the top ten. This clonotype was counted between two and nine times. Its antigen remains unknown. One base away lies a much larger clone, so this may be a sequencing read error. Study findings and constraints: Without single-read clonotypes, shared clonotype proportions correlated more between IR-seq and RNA-seq. Even smaller IR-seq throughput identified most shared clonotypes.

This CDR3 is built from 15 residues. CDR1 and CDR2 from the germline V gene are DFQATT and SNEGSKA (reference sequence). V shed 5 bases, J shed 4 bases, and the junction held 9 bases outside the gene matches. Sequencing was performed on a population of CD138-negative cells sorted from bone marrow. The rearrangement uses TRBV20-1 and TRBJ2-3; the match to TRBD2 covers 10 bases. This sequence originates from a donor aged 40 or older with multiple myeloma. The CDR3 here is CSAHPPSGSADTQYF. As DNA, the CDR3 is TGCAGTGCTCATCCGCCTAGCGGGAGCGCAGATACGCAGTATTTT.